One sample yielded the 32 T cell receptor beta chains listed below, sequenced in a study of response to subunit inactivated influenza vaccine. TCRdb re-derived calls from the RT-PCR reads in MiXCR, one entry per CDR3 protein. The repertoire holds some 500,000 distinct CDR3 sequences, with 10% to 15% as singletons. This material consisted of PBMCs from blood, taken about 40 days after vaccination. The receptors come from a man in his fifties who received an inactivated influenza vaccine.

The chain uses TRBV7-3 and TRBJ2-1; D is unresolved. CDR1 is SGHTA and CDR2 is FQGTGA in the germline V gene. Trimming shortened V by 0 bases and J by 7 bases, and 10 bases separated the two germline ends. The CDR3 has 14 residues. The CDR3: CASSLTRTNNEQFF. Written as DNA, the CDR3 is TGTGCCAGCAGCTTAACCAGGACGAATAATGAGCAGTTCTTC.

The rearrangement joins TRBV5-1 to TRBJ2-6, with D possibly being TRBD1 (5 bases). Germline CDR1 reads SGHRS; CDR2 reads YFSETQ. The CDR3 loop spans 15 amino acids. The V gene lost 4 bases and the J gene lost 0 bases, with 8 bases spanning the gap. The CDR3 region is CASSPDTSGANVLTF. CDR3 in DNA: TGCGCCAGCAGCCCGGACACCTCTGGGGCCAACGTCCTGACTTTC.

The chain couples TRBV9 to TRBJ2-1; weak D call: TRBD2 (6 bases). V shed 4 bases and J shed 6 bases, with 17 bases lying between them. This CDR3 comprises 15 residues. From germline, CDR1 is SGDLS and CDR2 YYNGEE. The CDR3 here is CASSRNWRAGNEQFF. In DNA form, the CDR3 reads TGTGCCAGCAGCCGGAACTGGAGGGCGGGCAATGAGCAGTTCTTC.

This clonotype was observed a handful of times. The chain is built from TRBV27 and TRBJ1-1; no firm D call. Germline-derived CDR1 and CDR2 are MNHEY and SMNVEV (reference sequence). This CDR3 contains 12 residues. Trimming shortened V by 5 bases and J by 5 bases, and 9 bases separated the two germline ends. CDR3 amino acids: CASSKPGTEAFF. The DNA of the CDR3 is TGTGCCAGCAGTAAACCCGGTACTGAAGCTTTCTTT.

The gene calls are TRBV30 and TRBJ2-5; possible D gene TRBD1, 5 bases. Trimming cost V 0 bases and J 2 bases, with 10 bases left between them. From germline, CDR1 is GTSNPN and CDR2 SVGIG (reference sequence). This CDR3 has 14 amino acids. CDR3 in DNA: TGTGCCTGGAGTGTACAGGTCTTTCAAGAGACCCAGTACTTC. The encoded protein is CAWSVQVFQETQYF.

This clonotype has just a few counts. V gene TRBV7-8 combines with J gene TRBJ2-7; 10 nucleotides align to TRBD2. This CDR3 comprises 14 residues. V lost 6 bases, J lost 7 bases, and 9 bases stayed unmatched. Germline V gives CDR1 SGHVS, CDR2 FQNEAQ. CDR3 residues: CASRDRSGRGEQYF. The CDR3 nucleotides read TGTGCCAGCAGAGATCGAAGCGGGAGGGGAGAGCAGTACTTC.

The chain carries TRBV5-6 and TRBJ1-4; the match to TRBD1 covers 7 bases. The germline V gene has CDR1 SGHDT and CDR2 YYEEEE. The CDR3 has 13 amino acids. V gave up 4 bases and J gave up 8 bases; unmatched junction bases: 5. CDR3 in amino acids: CASSATTGEKLFF. The CDR3 nucleotides are TGTGCCAGCAGCGCAACGACAGGGGAAAAACTGTTTTTT.

The CDR3 sequence: CASSGGAPRGANVLTF. CDR3 DNA: TGTGCCAGCAGCGGGGGGGCGCCCCGAGGGGCCAACGTCCTGACTTTC. J is TRBJ2-6 and V is TRBV7-2, with D maybe TRBD2 (7 bases). Germline V gives CDR1 SGHTA, CDR2 FQGNSA. The V and J ends lost 5 bases and 4 bases respectively, with 15 bases between them. The CDR3 runs to 16 residues.

The table lists this clonotype with a few counts. The chain links TRBV6-2 or TRBV6-3 to TRBJ1-1; D possibly corresponds to TRBD1 (6 bases). Germline lookup yields CDR1 MNHEY and CDR2 SVGEGT. Trimming left V 5 bases short and J 4 bases short, with 17 bases between. The CDR3 is 15 amino acids. CDR3 protein: CASSQTGGRGTEAFF. CDR3 coding DNA: TGTGCCAGCAGTCAGACGGGGGGCCGGGGCACTGAAGCTTTCTTT.

The table lists this clonotype with a few counts. The chain couples TRBV10-3 to TRBJ2-5; 10 nucleotides agree with TRBD2. Germline values: CDR1 ENHRY, CDR2 SYGVKD. This CDR3 contains 15 residues. Germline trimming cut 6 bases from V and 5 bases from J; bases unmatched to any gene: 9. CDR3 in amino acids: CAISLTLAGGETQYF. The CDR3 region has the DNA TGTGCCATCAGCCTAACATTAGCGGGGGGTGAGACCCAGTACTTC.

This clonotype showed up just a few times. The chain employs TRBV9 and TRBJ1-6; maybe TRBD1 (5 bases). The germline gives CDR1 SGDLS, CDR2 YYNGEE. V was cut by 4 bases and J by 8 bases, with 16 bases left in between. The CDR3 length is 15 residues. The CDR3 region is CASSPRQAGYSPLHF. The CDR3 DNA reads as TGTGCCAGCAGCCCGAGGCAGGCAGGGTATTCACCCCTCCACTTT. The full variable domain, with the rest looked up from reference TRBV9 and TRBJ1-6, is DSGVTQTPKHLITATGQRVTLRCSPRSGDLSVYWYQQSLDQGLQFLIQYYNGEERAKGNILERFSAQQFPDLHSELNLSSLELGDSALYFCASSPRQAGYSPLHFGNGTRLTVT.

This clonotype was seen ten or more times. The chain recombines TRBV6-5 with TRBJ2-2; no definite D call. The V end was cut by 0 bases, the J end by 6 bases, with 11 bases between. The CDR3 extends over 15 amino acids. Per germline, CDR1 MNHEY and CDR2 SVGAGI. The CDR3 sequence is CASSYSQSGPGELFF. The CDR3 DNA sequence: TGTGCCAGCAGTTACTCTCAGTCTGGCCCCGGGGAGCTGTTTTTT.

J is TRBJ2-7 and V is TRBV20-1, with 14 positions matching TRBD2. The length of the CDR3 is 19 residues. Germline lookup yields CDR1 DFQATT and CDR2 SNEGSKA (reference sequence). Trimming cost V 4 bases and J 0 bases; bases outside gene matches: 14. The CDR3 nucleotides read TGCAGTGCTATAAAAATTTCCGGGACTAGCGGGAGAAGCTCCTACGAGCAGTACTTC. This sequence encodes CSAIKISGTSGRSSYEQYF.

The chain couples TRBV4-2 to TRBJ1-1; TRBD1 might be the D (5 bases). CDR3 length equals 13 residues. The germline V gene has CDR1 LGHNA and CDR2 YNFKEQ. Trimming took off 1 base at V and 7 bases at J, with 10 bases between the two ends. CDR3 nucleotide sequence: TGTGCCAGCAGCCAAGTTTCCGACAGTGAAGCTTTCTTT. Translation gives CASSQVSDSEAFF.

This chain links TRBV5-6 with TRBJ2-4; 8 bases line up with TRBD2. The CDR3 sequence is 13 residues long. V was clipped by 2 bases and J by 6 bases; unmatched bases: 1. From germline, CDR1 is SGHDT and CDR2 YYEEEE. The CDR3 protein is CASSFGGANIQYF. CDR3 sequence (DNA): TGTGCCAGCAGCTTCGGGGGGGCAAACATTCAGTACTTC.

This clonotype was observed a handful of times. The V and J genes are TRBV7-2 and TRBJ2-1; 11 nucleotides agree with TRBD2. The CDR3 runs to 15 residues. Per germline, CDR1 SGHTA and CDR2 FQGNSA. Trimming at V came to 2 bases and at J to 6 bases, leaving 3 bases not matched to a gene. CDR3 nucleotide sequence: TGTGCCAGCAGCTTATCCGGGACTAGCGGCAATGAGCAGTTCTTC. Amino acids: CASSLSGTSGNEQFF.

The chain recombines TRBV7-2 with TRBJ2-1, with a tentative D call TRBD1 (6 bases). V lost 5 bases, J lost 6 bases, and 17 bases lay in between. The V gene's germline CDR1 is SGHTA and CDR2 FQGNSA. The CDR3 loop spans 15 amino acids. The CDR3 sequence: CASSPRAGEGNEQFF. The DNA of the CDR3 is TGTGCCAGCAGCCCCCGGGCAGGGGAAGGCAATGAGCAGTTCTTC.

The rearrangement joins TRBV29-1 to TRBJ2-5; D uncertain. CDR1 is SQVTM and CDR2 is ANQGSEA in the germline V gene. The CDR3 totals 14 residues. Between the trimmed V and J ends, which lost 1 base and 1 base, there was a span of 10 bases. The CDR3 spells CSVEGWASQETQYF. Written as DNA, the CDR3 is TGCAGCGTTGAAGGTTGGGCGAGCCAAGAGACCCAGTACTTC.

This clonotype was seen only a few times. The chain joins TRBV2 to TRBJ1-3; D is ambiguous. From germline, CDR1 is SNHLY and CDR2 FYNNEI. The CDR3 length is 14 residues. V lost 1 base and J lost 4, with 8 bases in between. The CDR3 loop reads CASSEDQLGNTIYF. CDR3 coding DNA: TGTGCCAGCAGTGAAGACCAGTTAGGAAACACCATATATTTT. Drawing the rest from reference TRBV2 and TRBJ1-3, the complete variable domain is EPEVTQTPSHQVTQMGQEVILRCVPISNHLYFYWYRQILGQKVEFLVSFYNNEISEKSEIFDDQFSVERPDGSNFTLKIRSTKLEDSAMYFCASSEDQLGNTIYFGEGSWLTVV.

This clonotype was observed many times. The chain has TRBV5-1 and TRBJ1-6; the D gene is possibly TRBD1 (5 bases). CDR1 is SGHRS and CDR2 is YFSETQ in the germline V gene. The CDR3 contains 13 residues. Trimming took off 7 bases at V and 9 bases at J, with 14 bases between the two ends. The CDR3 coding sequence is TGCGCCAGCTGTCGAGCAGGGACTTCACCCCTCCACTTT. Translated: CASCRAGTSPLHF.

The rearrangement links TRBV6-5 to TRBJ1-1, with D maybe TRBD1 (6 bases). CDR1 is MNHEY, CDR2 SVGAGI, per germline. The CDR3 contains 14 residues. Trimming pared 2 bases from V and 4 bases from J, leaving 11 bases between. CDR3 residues: CASSYGGPTTEAFF. In DNA, the CDR3 is TGTGCCAGCAGTTACGGGGGCCCGACCACTGAAGCTTTCTTT.

This clonotype was recorded a few times. The chain couples TRBV7-2 to TRBJ2-5; TRBD2 might be the D (6 bases). V gave up 5 bases and J gave up 4 bases, with 20 bases separating them. This CDR3 has 16 amino acids. Germline assignment: CDR1 SGHTA and CDR2 FQGNSA. The CDR3 sequence is CASSLLATSYRETQYF. The CDR3 DNA sequence: TGTGCCAGCAGCCTACTCGCGACTAGTTACCGAGAGACCCAGTACTTC. The full variable domain, its missing parts supplied by reference TRBV7-2 and TRBJ2-5, is GAGVSQSPSNKVTEKGKDVELRCDPISGHTALYWYRQSLGQGLEFLIYFQGNSAPDKSGLPSDRFSAERTGGSVSTLTIQRTQQEDSAVYLCASSLLATSYRETQYFGPGTRLLVL.

A single count supports this clonotype. This may be a read error, as it is one base from a much larger clone. V is TRBV11-1 and J is TRBJ2-1; 7 bases agree with TRBD2. The CDR3 runs to 18 residues. With 3 bases clipped from V and 9 bases from J, the junction kept 20 bases outside the gene matches. Germline V gives CDR1 SGHAT, CDR2 FQDESV (reference sequence). CDR3 in amino acids: CASSFSLAAFPIGGEQFF. CDR3 bases: TGTGCCAGCAGCTTTTCCCTAGCGGCCTTCCCTATTGGGGGTGAGCAGTTCTTC.

The V and J genes are TRBV20-1 and TRBJ1-6; the D gene is possibly TRBD1 (6 bases). The CDR3 loop spans 14 amino acids. Germline V gives CDR1 DFQATT, CDR2 SNEGSKA (reference sequence). Trimming stripped 1 base from V and 6 bases from J, with 10 bases between. The CDR3 DNA reads TGCAGTGCTAGAGCAAAGGGGGTTAATTCACCCCTCCACTTT. As protein: CSARAKGVNSPLHF.

V usage is TRBV28 and J usage is TRBJ1-5; D is possibly TRBD1 (6 bases). CDR3 length equals 16 residues. From germline, CDR1 is MDHEN and CDR2 SYDVKM. V lost 9 bases and J 2 bases, leaving 20 bases between the germline ends. The CDR3: CASFGRGGRRNQPQHF. In DNA form, the CDR3 reads TGTGCCAGTTTTGGGCGGGGGGGCCGACGCAATCAGCCCCAGCATTTT.

The CDR3 DNA follows: TGCAGCGTTGAAGGTTTGGGGGCGCAAAATGAGCAGTTCTTC. It translates to CSVEGLGAQNEQFF. The chain uses TRBV29-1 and TRBJ2-1; D is possibly TRBD1 (6 bases). The CDR3 spans 14 residues. V gave up 1 base and J gave up 7 bases, with 14 bases separating them. The germline gives CDR1 SQVTM, CDR2 ANQGSEA.

The chain links TRBV7-2 to TRBJ2-6; D is unresolved. The germline CDR1 and CDR2 sequences are SGHTA and FQGNSA. Trimming stripped 6 bases from V and 0 bases from J, with 9 bases between. The CDR3 sequence is 15 residues long. CDR3 DNA: TGTGCCAGCAGTCCTGCGCACTCTGGGGCCAACGTCCTGACTTTC. It yields the protein CASSPAHSGANVLTF.

Many counts were recorded for this clonotype. V gene TRBV28 combines with J gene TRBJ2-7, with D possibly matching TRBD1 (6 bases). CDR3 length: 15 residues. Germline values: CDR1 MDHEN, CDR2 SYDVKM. The V end was cut by 5 bases, the J end by 4 bases, with 18 bases between. The CDR3, as DNA: TGTGCCAGCAGTACGGACAGTTCCGTCCTATACGAGCAGTACTTC. It translates to CASSTDSSVLYEQYF. Using reference TRBV28 and TRBJ2-7 for the parts outside the CDR3, the full variable domain is DVKVTQSSRYLVKRTGEKVFLECVQDMDHENMFWYRQDPGLGLRLIYFSYDVKMKEKGDIPEGYSVSREKKERFSLILESASTNQTSMYLCASSTDSSVLYEQYFGPGTRLTVT.

The V and J genes are TRBV7-9 and TRBJ2-1; D gene ambiguous. Looked up from germline, CDR1 is SEHNR and CDR2 is FQNEAQ (reference sequence). CDR3 length equals 15 residues. The ends were cut back, 4 bases at V and 2 bases at J, with 12 bases in the middle. Written as DNA, the CDR3 is TGTGCCAGCAGCTCGACACCTCCGCCCTACAATGAGCAGTTCTTC. It encodes CASSSTPPPYNEQFF.

This chain links TRBV12-3 or TRBV12-4 with TRBJ2-5, with D maybe TRBD1 (6 bases). V gave up 2 bases and J gave up 4 bases, with 14 bases separating them. The CDR3 contains 15 residues. The CDR3 DNA reads TGTGCCAGCAGTTTATCGGCAGGGGTCCCAGAGACCCAGTACTTC. It yields the protein CASSLSAGVPETQYF.

The chain employs TRBV7-8 and TRBJ2-6; D may be TRBD2 (5 bases). The CDR3 totals 16 residues. The V gene's germline CDR1 is SGHVS and CDR2 FQNEAQ. V lost 5 bases, J lost 0 bases, and 11 bases lay in between. In DNA, the CDR3 is TGTGCCAGCAGCCCGAGTCGGGGCTCTGGGGCCAACGTCCTGACTTTC. It translates to CASSPSRGSGANVLTF.

The chain has TRBV11-2 and TRBJ1-1; 8 nucleotides align to TRBD1. The ends lost 5 bases at V and 3 bases at J; junction bases unmatched: 17. CDR1 is SGHAT, CDR2 FQNNGV, per germline. This CDR3 spans 18 amino acids. Here the CDR3 DNA reads TGTGCCAGCAGCCCATCAGGGGGCGGGGCGCAGAGCTACACTGAAGCTTTCTTT. Amino acids: CASSPSGGGAQSYTEAFF.